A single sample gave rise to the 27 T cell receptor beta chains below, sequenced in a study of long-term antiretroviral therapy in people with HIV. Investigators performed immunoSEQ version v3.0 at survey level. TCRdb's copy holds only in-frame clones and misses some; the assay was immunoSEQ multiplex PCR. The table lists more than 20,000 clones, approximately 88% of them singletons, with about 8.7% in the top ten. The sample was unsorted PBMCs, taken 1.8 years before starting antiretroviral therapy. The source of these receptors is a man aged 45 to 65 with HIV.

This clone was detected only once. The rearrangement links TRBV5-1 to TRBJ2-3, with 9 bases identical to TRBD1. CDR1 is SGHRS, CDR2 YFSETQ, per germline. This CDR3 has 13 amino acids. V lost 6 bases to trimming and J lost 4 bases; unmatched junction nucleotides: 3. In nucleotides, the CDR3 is TGCGCCAGCAATACAGGGGGCCCAGATACGCAGTATTTT. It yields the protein CASNTGGPDTQYF.

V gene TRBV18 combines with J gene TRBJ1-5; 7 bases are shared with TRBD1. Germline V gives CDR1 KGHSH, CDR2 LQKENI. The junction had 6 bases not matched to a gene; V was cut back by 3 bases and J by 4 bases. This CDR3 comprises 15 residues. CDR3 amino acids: CASSPGGQPNQPQHF. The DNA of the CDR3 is TGTGCCAGCTCACCTGGGGGACAGCCGAATCAGCCCCAGCATTTT.

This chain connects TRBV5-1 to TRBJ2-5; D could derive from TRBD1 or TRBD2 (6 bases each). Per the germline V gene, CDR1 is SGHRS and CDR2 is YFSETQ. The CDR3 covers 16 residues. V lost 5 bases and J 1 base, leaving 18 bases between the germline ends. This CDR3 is CASSSIGGSGQETQYF. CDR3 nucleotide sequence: TGCGCCAGCAGTTCCATCGGGGGCTCGGGCCAAGAGACCCAGTACTTC. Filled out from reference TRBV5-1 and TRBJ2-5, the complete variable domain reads KAGVTQTPRYLIKTRGQQVTLSCSPISGHRSVSWYQQTPGQGLQFLFEYFSETQRNKGNFPGRFSGRQFSNSRSEMNVSTLELGDSALYLCASSSIGGSGQETQYFGPGTRLLVL.

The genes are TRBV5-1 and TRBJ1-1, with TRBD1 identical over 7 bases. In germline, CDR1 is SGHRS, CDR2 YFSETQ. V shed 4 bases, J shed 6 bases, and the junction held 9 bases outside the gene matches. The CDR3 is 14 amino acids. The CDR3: CASSLDRVYAEAFF. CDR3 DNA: TGCGCCAGCAGCCTTGACAGGGTCTACGCTGAAGCTTTCTTT. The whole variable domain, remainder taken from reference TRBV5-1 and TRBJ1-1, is KAGVTQTPRYLIKTRGQQVTLSCSPISGHRSVSWYQQTPGQGLQFLFEYFSETQRNKGNFPGRFSGRQFSNSRSEMNVSTLELGDSALYLCASSLDRVYAEAFFGQGTRLTVV.

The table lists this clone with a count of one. CDR3 nucleotides: TGTGCCAGCAGCTCAACAGGCGCGAATCAGCCCCAGCATTTT. Its protein is CASSSTGANQPQHF. The J gene is TRBJ1-5, the V gene TRBV11-2; TRBD1 might be the D (5 bases). The CDR3 covers 14 residues. V was trimmed by 4 bases and J by 4 bases, leaving 11 bases between them. Germline V gene lookup returns CDR1 SGHAT and CDR2 FQNNGV.

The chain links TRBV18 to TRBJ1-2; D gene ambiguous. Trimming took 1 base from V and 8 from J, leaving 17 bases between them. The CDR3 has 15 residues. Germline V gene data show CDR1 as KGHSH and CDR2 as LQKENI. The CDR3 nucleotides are TGTGCCAGCTCACCACAAGGCTCAAGTTTCGGAGGCTACACCTTC. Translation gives CASSPQGSSFGGYTF. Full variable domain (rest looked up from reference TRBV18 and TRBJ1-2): NAGVMQNPRHLVRRRGQEARLRCSPMKGHSHVYWYRQLPEEGLKFMVYLQKENIIDESGMPKERFSAEFPKEGPSILRIQQVVRGDSAAYFCASSPQGSSFGGYTFGSGTRLTVV.

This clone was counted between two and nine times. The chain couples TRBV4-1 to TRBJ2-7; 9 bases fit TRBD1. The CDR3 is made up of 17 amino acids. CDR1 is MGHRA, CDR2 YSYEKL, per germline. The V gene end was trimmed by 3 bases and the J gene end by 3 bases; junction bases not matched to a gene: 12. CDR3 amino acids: CASSQGRDRVRFYEQYF. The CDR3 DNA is TGCGCCAGCAGCCAGGGACGGGACAGGGTGAGATTCTACGAGCAGTACTTC.

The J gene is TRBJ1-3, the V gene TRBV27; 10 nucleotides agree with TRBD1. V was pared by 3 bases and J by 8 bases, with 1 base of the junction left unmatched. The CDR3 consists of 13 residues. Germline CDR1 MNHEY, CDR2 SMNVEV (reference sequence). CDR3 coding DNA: TGTGCCAGCAGTTTCGGGACAGGGGACACCATATATTTT. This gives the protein CASSFGTGDTIYF.

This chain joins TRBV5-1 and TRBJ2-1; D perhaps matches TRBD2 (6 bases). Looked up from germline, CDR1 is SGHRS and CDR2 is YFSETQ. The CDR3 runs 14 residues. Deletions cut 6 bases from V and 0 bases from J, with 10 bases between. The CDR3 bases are TGCGCCAGCACTTCCGGGGGCTCCTACAATGAGCAGTTCTTC. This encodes CASTSGGSYNEQFF.

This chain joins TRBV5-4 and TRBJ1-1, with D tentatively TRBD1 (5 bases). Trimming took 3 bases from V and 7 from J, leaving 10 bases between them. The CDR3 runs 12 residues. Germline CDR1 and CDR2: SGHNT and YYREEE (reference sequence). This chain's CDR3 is CASSYDSFEAFF. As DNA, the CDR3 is TGTGCCAGCAGCTACGACAGCTTTGAAGCTTTCTTT.

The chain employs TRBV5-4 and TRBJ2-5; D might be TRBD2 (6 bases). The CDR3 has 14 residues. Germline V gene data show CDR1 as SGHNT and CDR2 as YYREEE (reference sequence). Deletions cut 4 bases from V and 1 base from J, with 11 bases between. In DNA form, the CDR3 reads TGTGCCAGCAGCAGGCTCGGGGGCCAAGAGACCCAGTACTTC. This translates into CASSRLGGQETQYF.

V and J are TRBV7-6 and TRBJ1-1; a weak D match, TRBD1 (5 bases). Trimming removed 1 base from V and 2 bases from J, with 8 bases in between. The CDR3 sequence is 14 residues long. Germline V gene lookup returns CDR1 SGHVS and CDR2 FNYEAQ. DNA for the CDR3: TGTGCCAGCAGCTTAGTGGGGCGTAACACTGAAGCTTTCTTT. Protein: CASSLVGRNTEAFF.

The chain's CDR3 is CASTKRGGLTDTQYF. The CDR3 region has the DNA TGCGCCAGCACCAAGAGGGGAGGCCTCACAGATACGCAGTATTTT. The chain couples TRBV4-3 to TRBJ2-3; a weak D match, TRBD2 (6 bases). The CDR3 loop spans 15 amino acids. Trimming left V 7 bases short and J 2 bases short, with 16 bases between. Germline V gene sequence: CDR1 LGHNA, CDR2 YSLEER.

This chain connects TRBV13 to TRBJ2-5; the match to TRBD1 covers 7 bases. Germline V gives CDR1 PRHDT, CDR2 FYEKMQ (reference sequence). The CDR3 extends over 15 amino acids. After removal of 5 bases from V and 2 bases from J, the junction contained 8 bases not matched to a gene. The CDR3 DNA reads TGTGCCAGCAGCCTGAACAGGGGTTGGCAAGAGACCCAGTACTTC. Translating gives CASSLNRGWQETQYF.

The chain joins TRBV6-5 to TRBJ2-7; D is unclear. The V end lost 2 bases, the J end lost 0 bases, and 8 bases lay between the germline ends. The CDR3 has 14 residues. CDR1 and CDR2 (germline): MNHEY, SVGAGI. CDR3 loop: CASSYEFSSYEQYF. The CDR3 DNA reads TGTGCCAGCAGTTACGAGTTTAGCTCCTACGAGCAGTACTTC.

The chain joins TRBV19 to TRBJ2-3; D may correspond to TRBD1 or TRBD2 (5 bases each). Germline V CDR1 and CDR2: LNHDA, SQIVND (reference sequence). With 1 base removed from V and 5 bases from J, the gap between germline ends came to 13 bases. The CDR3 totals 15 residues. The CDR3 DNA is TGTGCCAGTAGTATAGGACCGGGACGGGTAGATACGCAGTATTTT. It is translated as CASSIGPGRVDTQYF.

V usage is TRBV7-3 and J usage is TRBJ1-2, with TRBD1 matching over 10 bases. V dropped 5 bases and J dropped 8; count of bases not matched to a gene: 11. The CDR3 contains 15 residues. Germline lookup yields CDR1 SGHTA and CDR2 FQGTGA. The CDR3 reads CASSPGRGQGRGYTF. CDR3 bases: TGTGCCAGCAGCCCTGGCCGGGGACAGGGGAGGGGCTACACCTTC.

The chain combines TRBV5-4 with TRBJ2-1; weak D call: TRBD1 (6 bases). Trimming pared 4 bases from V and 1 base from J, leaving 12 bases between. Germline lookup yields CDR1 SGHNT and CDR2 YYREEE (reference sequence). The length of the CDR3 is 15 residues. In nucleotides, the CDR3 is TGTGCCAGCAGCCAAGACAGGAGGTCCTACAATGAGCAGTTCTTC. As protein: CASSQDRRSYNEQFF.

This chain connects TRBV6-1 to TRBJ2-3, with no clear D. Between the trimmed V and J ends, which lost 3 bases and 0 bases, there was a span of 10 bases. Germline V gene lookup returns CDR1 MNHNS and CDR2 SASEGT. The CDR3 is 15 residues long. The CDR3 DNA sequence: TGTGCCAGCAGTGAGTCTATTCCTAGCACAGATACGCAGTATTTT. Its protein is CASSESIPSTDTQYF.

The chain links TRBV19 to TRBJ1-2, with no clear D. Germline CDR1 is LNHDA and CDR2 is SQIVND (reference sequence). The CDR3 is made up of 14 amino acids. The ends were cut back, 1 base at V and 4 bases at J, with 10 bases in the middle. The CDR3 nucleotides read TGTGCCAGTAGTATAGGTAGGCCTTCCTATGGCTACACCTTC. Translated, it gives CASSIGRPSYGYTF.

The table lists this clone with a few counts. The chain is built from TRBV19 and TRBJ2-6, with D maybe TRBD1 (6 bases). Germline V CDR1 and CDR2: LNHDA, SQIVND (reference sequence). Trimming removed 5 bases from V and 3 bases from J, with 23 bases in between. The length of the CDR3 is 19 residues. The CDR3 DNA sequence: TGTGCCAGTAGTCCCTCAGGGGTTAGTGGGTCTGGTGGGGCCAACGTCCTGACTTTC. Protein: CASSPSGVSGSGGANVLTF.

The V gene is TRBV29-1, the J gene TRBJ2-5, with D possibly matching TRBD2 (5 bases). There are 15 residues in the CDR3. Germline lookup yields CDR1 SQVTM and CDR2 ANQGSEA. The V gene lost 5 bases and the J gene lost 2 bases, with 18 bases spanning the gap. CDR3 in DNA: TGCAGCGTTTTAATACCATTAGCGATTCAAGAGACCCAGTACTTC. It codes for CSVLIPLAIQETQYF.

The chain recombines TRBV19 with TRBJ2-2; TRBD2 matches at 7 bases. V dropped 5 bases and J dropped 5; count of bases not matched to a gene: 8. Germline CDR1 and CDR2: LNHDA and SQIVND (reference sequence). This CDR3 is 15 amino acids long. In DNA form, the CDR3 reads TGTGCCAGTAGTCCCCGGGGGGTATCAACCGGGGAGCTGTTTTTT. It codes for CASSPRGVSTGELFF.

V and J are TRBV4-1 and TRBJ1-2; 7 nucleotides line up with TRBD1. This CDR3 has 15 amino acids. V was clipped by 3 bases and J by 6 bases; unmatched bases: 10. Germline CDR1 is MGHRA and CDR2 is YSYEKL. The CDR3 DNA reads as TGCGCCAGCAGCCAGCAAACAGGGGACATCGATGGCTACACCTTC. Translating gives CASSQQTGDIDGYTF.

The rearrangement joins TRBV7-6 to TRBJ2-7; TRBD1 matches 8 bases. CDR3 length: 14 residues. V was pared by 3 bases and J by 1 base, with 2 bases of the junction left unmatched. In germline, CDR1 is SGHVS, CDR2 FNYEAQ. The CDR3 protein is CASSFGTGSYEQYF. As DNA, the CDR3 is TGTGCCAGCAGCTTCGGGACAGGTTCCTACGAGCAGTACTTC. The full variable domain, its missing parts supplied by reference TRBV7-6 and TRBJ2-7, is GAGVSQSPRYKVTKRGQDVALRCDPISGHVSLYWYRQALGQGPEFLTYFNYEAQQDKSGLPNDRFSAERPEGSISTLTIQRTEQRDSAMYRCASSFGTGSYEQYFGPGTRLTVT.

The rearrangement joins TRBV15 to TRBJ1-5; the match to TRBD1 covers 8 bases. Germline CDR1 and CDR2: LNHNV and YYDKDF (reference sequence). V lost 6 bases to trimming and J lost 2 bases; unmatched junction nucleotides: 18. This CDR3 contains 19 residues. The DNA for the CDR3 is TGTGCCACCAGTAGTCTGAGCCCAGGGGGCTATCGTGGCAATCAGCCCCAGCATTTT. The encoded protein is CATSSLSPGGYRGNQPQHF.

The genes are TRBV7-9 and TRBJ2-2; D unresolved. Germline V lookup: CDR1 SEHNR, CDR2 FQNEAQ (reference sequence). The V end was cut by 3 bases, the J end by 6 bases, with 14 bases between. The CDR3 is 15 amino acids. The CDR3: CASSFRDGRPGELFF. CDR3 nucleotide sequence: TGTGCCAGCAGCTTTCGAGACGGGCGACCCGGGGAGCTGTTTTTT.